These T cell receptor beta chains were read from a single sample in a study of blood T cell repertoires in COVID-19. The assay was immunoSEQ multiplex PCR, and TCRdb's table has in-frame clones only and misses some. The data show about 240,000 clones, approximately 85% seen once. Sequencing input: peripheral blood. The receptor set was obtained from a man at least 80 years old with acute or convalescent COVID-19. The CDR3 runs from the conserved cysteine through the conserved F or W. Fields, in order: CDR3 protein, CDR3 DNA, clone size, J gene, V gene, D gene. The D gene is left open where the match is weak. Clone sizes are given selectively: once, few, many, or a class where the clone is expanded.

CDR3: CAIGTGEDQPQHF
DNA: TGTGCCATCGGGACAGGGGAGGATCAGCCCCAGCATTTT
size: NA
J: TRBJ1-5
V: TRBV10-3
D: TRBD1

CDR3: CASTPAGGETQYF
DNA: TGTGCCAGCACCCCTGCTGGCGGCGAGACCCAGTACTTC
size: once
J: TRBJ2-5
V: TRBV11-2
D: NA

CDR3: CASSLTGTSNNEQFF
DNA: TGTGCCAGCAGCCTAACCGGGACTAGCAACAATGAGCAGTTCTTC
size: few
J: TRBJ2-1
V: TRBV3-1/TRBV3-2
D: TRBD2

CDR3: CASTPRGSGNTIYF
DNA: TGTGCCAGCACCCCACGGGGGTCTGGAAACACCATATATTTT
size: NA
J: TRBJ1-3
V: TRBV5-6
D: NA

CDR3: CASRASIYNEQFF
DNA: TGTGCCAGCAGGGCTAGCATCTACAATGAGCAGTTCTTC
size: NA
J: TRBJ2-1
V: TRBV28
D: NA

CDR3: CASSLYFQRGALSYNEQFF
DNA: TGTGCCAGCAGCTTATATTTCCAGCGGGGGGCCCTCTCCTACAATGAGCAGTTCTTC
size: NA
J: TRBJ2-1
V: TRBV7-2
D: TRBD2

CDR3: CASSLSITGELFF
DNA: TGTGCCAGCAGTTTATCCATCACCGGGGAGCTGTTTTTT
size: few
J: TRBJ2-2
V: TRBV12-3/TRBV12-4
D: NA

CDR3: CASSYKGEVTDTQYF
DNA: TGTGCCAGCAGTTACAAGGGAGAAGTCACAGATACGCAGTATTTT
size: NA
J: TRBJ2-3
V: TRBV6-5
D: NA

CDR3: CASSLEGLAGGNNEQFF
DNA: TGCGCCAGCAGCTTGGAGGGACTAGCGGGAGGAAACAATGAGCAGTTCTTC
size: NA
J: TRBJ2-1
V: TRBV5-1
D: TRBD2

CDR3: CASSQSRAGSSNQPQHF
DNA: TGTGCCAGCAGCCAATCGCGGGCGGGGTCCAGCAATCAGCCCCAGCATTTT
size: once
J: TRBJ1-5
V: TRBV16
D: NA

CDR3: CAMRDGGGRAFF
DNA: TGTGCCATGAGGGACGGCGGAGGGAGAGCTTTCTTT
size: NA
J: TRBJ1-1
V: TRBV10-3
D: NA

CDR3: CASSSRRDKGGYTF
DNA: TGTGCCAGCAGTTCCCGCAGGGATAAGGGTGGCTACACCTTC
size: once
J: TRBJ1-2
V: TRBV6-5
D: NA

CDR3: CASSPGHAPGYGYTF
DNA: TGTGCCAGCAGCCCGGGCCACGCGCCGGGATATGGCTACACCTTC
size: NA
J: TRBJ1-2
V: TRBV7-2
D: NA

CDR3: CASSVGLLNTEAFF
DNA: TGTGCCAGCAGTGTCGGTCTCCTGAACACTGAAGCTTTCTTT
size: NA
J: TRBJ1-1
V: TRBV2
D: NA

CDR3: CASSVWTPNTGELFF
DNA: TGTGCCAGCAGTGTGTGGACTCCGAACACCGGGGAGCTGTTTTTT
size: NA
J: TRBJ2-2
V: TRBV6-4
D: NA

CDR3: CASSGGQGNTEAFF
DNA: TGTGCCAGCAGTGGGGGACAGGGGAACACTGAAGCTTTCTTT
size: NA
J: TRBJ1-1
V: TRBV2
D: TRBD1

CDR3: CASSSDRPFNNSPLHF
DNA: TGTGCCAGCAGCTCCGACAGGCCTTTCAATAATTCACCCCTCCACTTT
size: few
J: TRBJ1-6
V: TRBV5-5
D: NA

CDR3: CASIRTDLNTEAFF
DNA: TGTGCCAGCATAAGGACAGATCTGAACACTGAAGCTTTCTTT
size: NA
J: TRBJ1-1
V: TRBV2
D: NA

CDR3: CASSPRWTSPSVETQYF
DNA: TGTGCCAGCAGCCCCCGGTGGACTTCCCCGAGCGTAGAGACCCAGTACTTC
size: once
J: TRBJ2-5
V: TRBV7-8
D: NA

CDR3: CASSLGAGVTEAFF
DNA: TGTGCCAGCAGCTTGGGGGCAGGGGTCACTGAAGCTTTCTTT
size: NA
J: TRBJ1-1
V: TRBV11-1
D: NA

CDR3: CASSIDRDQPQHF
DNA: TGTGCCAGCAGCATCGACAGAGATCAGCCCCAGCATTTT
size: NA
J: TRBJ1-5
V: TRBV7-8
D: NA

CDR3: CASSEVGQWSQPQHF
DNA: TGTGCCAGCAGTGAAGTGGGACAGTGGTCTCAGCCCCAGCATTTT
size: NA
J: TRBJ1-5
V: TRBV6-1
D: TRBD1

CDR3: CASSTRTGGVEQFF
DNA: TGTGCCAGTAGTACAAGGACAGGGGGCGTTGAGCAGTTCTTC
size: NA
J: TRBJ2-1
V: TRBV19
D: TRBD1

CDR3: CASSGIIGEQYF
DNA: TGTGCCAGCAGCGGTATAATCGGCGAGCAGTACTTC
size: NA
J: TRBJ2-7
V: TRBV9
D: NA

CDR3: CASSIIQGKDGYTF
DNA: TGTGCCAGTAGTATCATCCAGGGTAAGGATGGCTACACCTTC
size: NA
J: TRBJ1-2
V: TRBV19
D: NA

CDR3: CASSMTESYGYTF
DNA: TGCGCCAGCAGCATGACAGAGTCCTATGGCTACACCTTC
size: few
J: TRBJ1-2
V: TRBV5-1
D: NA

CDR3: CASSYEGDMNTEAFF
DNA: TGTGCCAGCAGTTACGAGGGGGATATGAACACTGAAGCTTTCTTT
size: NA
J: TRBJ1-1
V: TRBV6-5
D: NA

CDR3: CASSVLEREGRNEQFF
DNA: TGTGCCAGCAGCGTCCTAGAGCGGGAGGGGCGCAATGAGCAGTTCTTC
size: NA
J: TRBJ2-1
V: TRBV9
D: TRBD2

CDR3: CASSPHAGRLNYGYTF
DNA: TGTGCCAGCAGCCCCCACGCGGGACGCCTTAACTATGGCTACACCTTC
size: NA
J: TRBJ1-2
V: TRBV3-1/TRBV3-2
D: NA

CDR3: CASRMTGATNEKLFF
DNA: TGTGCCAGCAGAATGACAGGGGCAACTAATGAAAAACTGTTTTTT
size: NA
J: TRBJ1-4
V: TRBV6-5
D: TRBD1

CDR3: CASSVASGRQNIQYF
DNA: TGTGCCAGCAGCGTAGCTAGCGGGAGGCAAAACATTCAGTACTTC
size: NA
J: TRBJ2-4
V: TRBV9
D: TRBD2

CDR3: CASSQDGPRGSGSASGYTF
DNA: TGTGCCAGCAGCCAAGATGGCCCGAGGGGGAGTGGTAGTGCTTCTGGCTACACCTTC
size: once
J: TRBJ1-2
V: TRBV4-2
D: NA

CDR3: CASSYRDQPQHF
DNA: TGTGCCAGCAGCTATCGGGATCAGCCCCAGCATTTT
size: NA
J: TRBJ1-5
V: TRBV7-2
D: NA

CDR3: CAWSVGLAGDPDTQYF
DNA: TGTGCCTGGAGTGTCGGTCTAGCGGGAGACCCAGATACGCAGTATTTT
size: NA
J: TRBJ2-3
V: TRBV30
D: TRBD2

CDR3: CASSFRQDPSGNTIYF
DNA: TGTGCCAGCAGCTTCCGACAGGATCCCTCTGGAAACACCATATATTTT
size: NA
J: TRBJ1-3
V: TRBV7-6
D: NA

CDR3: CASSLRGGKELFF
DNA: TGTGCCAGCAGCTTAAGGGGGGGGAAAGAACTGTTTTTT
size: NA
J: TRBJ1-4
V: TRBV7-9
D: NA

CDR3: CASSFTGTGEEKLFF
DNA: TGTGCCAGCAGTTTTACCGGGACAGGGGAGGAAAAACTGTTTTTT
size: NA
J: TRBJ1-4
V: TRBV28
D: TRBD1

CDR3: CAGGTGGADTQYF
DNA: TGTGCCGGTGGGACAGGGGGAGCAGATACGCAGTATTTT
size: NA
J: TRBJ2-3
V: TRBV10-3
D: TRBD1

CDR3: CASSPGGRADTQYF
DNA: TGTGCCAGCTCCCCGGGGGGAAGGGCAGATACGCAGTATTTT
size: NA
J: TRBJ2-3
V: TRBV18
D: TRBD2

CDR3: CASSLPGRETQYF
DNA: TGCGCCAGCAGCTTGCCAGGGAGGGAGACCCAGTACTTC
size: once
J: TRBJ2-5
V: TRBV5-1
D: NA

CDR3: CASSPRVNNSPLHF
DNA: TGTGCCAGCTCGCCACGGGTGAATAATTCACCCCTCCACTTT
size: NA
J: TRBJ1-6
V: TRBV11-2
D: NA

CDR3: CASSIRDRGHYGYTF
DNA: TGTGCCAGTAGTATCCGGGACAGGGGGCATTATGGCTACACCTTC
size: NA
J: TRBJ1-2
V: TRBV19
D: TRBD1